This T cell receptor beta chain was found in a study of T cells in narcolepsy. This clone was counted between two and nine times. The antigen is undetermined. Between the trimmed V and J ends, which lost 2 bases and 4 bases, there was a span of 7 bases. Looked up from germline, CDR1 is SGHTA and CDR2 is FQGTGA. This CDR3 spans 13 amino acids. Assay: immunoSEQ multiplex PCR; the TCRdb copy retains only in-frame clones and omits some. The sample has around 31,000 clones, around 83% seen once; the top ten hold 2.6%. Overall study results and limits: Healthy controls reportedly lacked the autoreactive clonotypes serially found in patients' blood.

This rearrangement joins TRBV7-3 to TRBJ2-3; no clear D gene. The source of this sequence is a human donor with narcolepsy. The sample was CD45RA- memory CD4+ T cells from PBMCs. The CDR3 is CASSLGPPDTQYF. For the CDR3, the DNA is TGTGCCAGCAGCTTAGGTCCCCCAGATACGCAGTATTTT.